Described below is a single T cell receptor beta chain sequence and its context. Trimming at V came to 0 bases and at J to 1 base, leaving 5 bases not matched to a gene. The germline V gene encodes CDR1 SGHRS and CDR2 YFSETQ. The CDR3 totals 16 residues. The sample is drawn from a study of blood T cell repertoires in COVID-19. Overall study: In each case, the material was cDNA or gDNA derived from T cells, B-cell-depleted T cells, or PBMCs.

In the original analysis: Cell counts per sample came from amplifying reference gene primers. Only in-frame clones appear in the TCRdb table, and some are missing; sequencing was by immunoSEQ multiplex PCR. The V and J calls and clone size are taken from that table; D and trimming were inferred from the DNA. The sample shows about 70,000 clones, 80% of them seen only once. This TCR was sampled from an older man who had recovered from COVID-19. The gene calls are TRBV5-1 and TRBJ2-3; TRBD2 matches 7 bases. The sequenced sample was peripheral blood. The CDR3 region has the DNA TGCGCCAGCAGCTTGGATTGGGCGGGGGGCACAGATACGCAGTATTTT. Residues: CASSLDWAGGTDTQYF.